Described below is a single T cell receptor beta chain sequence and its context. V lost 2 bases and J 2 bases, leaving 9 bases between the germline ends. CDR3 length: 14 amino acids. The germline V gene encodes CDR1 MNHNS and CDR2 SASEGT. This specimen belongs to a study of blood T cell repertoires in COVID-19. Across the whole study: Both acute and convalescent COVID-19 samples were obtained from the United States, Italy and Spain. The analysed material was cDNA or gDNA that came from T cells, B-cell-depleted T cells, or PBMCs.

Authors' analysis steps: Reference gene primers were amplified, and this amplification served to estimate nucleated cell counts. Sequenced by immunoSEQ multiplex PCR; TCRdb stores in-frame clones only, minus some. Clonal size and the V and J genes are those of that table, whereas D and trimming came from the DNA. The profile shows 130,000 to 150,000 clones, about four fifths of them singletons. The chain links TRBV6-1 to TRBJ1-2; the D gene is possibly TRBD1 (5 bases). Material: peripheral blood. The source is a woman of 80 years or more in a cohort sampled during active or convalescent COVID-19. CDR3 DNA sequence: TGTGCCAGCAGTGAACTTACAGGCAACTATGGCTACACCTTC. Encoded protein: CASSELTGNYGYTF.